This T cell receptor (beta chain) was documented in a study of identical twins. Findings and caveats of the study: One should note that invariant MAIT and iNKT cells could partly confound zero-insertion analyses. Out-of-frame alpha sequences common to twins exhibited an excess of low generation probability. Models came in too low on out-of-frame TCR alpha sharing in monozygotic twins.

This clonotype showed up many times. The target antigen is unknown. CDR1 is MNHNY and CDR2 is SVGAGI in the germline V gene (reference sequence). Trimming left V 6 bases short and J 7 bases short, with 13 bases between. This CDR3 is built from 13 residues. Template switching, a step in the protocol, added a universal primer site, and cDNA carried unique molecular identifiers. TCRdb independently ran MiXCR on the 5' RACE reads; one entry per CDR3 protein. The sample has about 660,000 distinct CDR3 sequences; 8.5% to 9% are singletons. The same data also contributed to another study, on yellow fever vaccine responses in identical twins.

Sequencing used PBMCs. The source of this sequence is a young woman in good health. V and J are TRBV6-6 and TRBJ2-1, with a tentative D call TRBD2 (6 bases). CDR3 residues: CASRGTAGNEQFF. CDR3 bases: TGTGCCAGCAGGGGGACTGCCGGGAATGAGCAGTTCTTC.